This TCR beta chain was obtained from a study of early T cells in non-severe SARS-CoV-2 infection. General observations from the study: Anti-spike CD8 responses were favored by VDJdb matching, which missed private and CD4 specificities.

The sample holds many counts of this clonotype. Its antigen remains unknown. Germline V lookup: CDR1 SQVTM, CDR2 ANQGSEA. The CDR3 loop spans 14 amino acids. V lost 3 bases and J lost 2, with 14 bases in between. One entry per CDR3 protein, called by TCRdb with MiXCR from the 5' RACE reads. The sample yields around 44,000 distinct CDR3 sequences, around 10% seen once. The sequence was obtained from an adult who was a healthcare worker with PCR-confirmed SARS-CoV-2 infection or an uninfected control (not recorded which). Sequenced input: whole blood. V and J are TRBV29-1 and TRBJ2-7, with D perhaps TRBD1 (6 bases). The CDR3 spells CSVEGAGSTYEQYF. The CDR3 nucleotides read TGCAGCGTTGAGGGGGCAGGGAGCACCTACGAGCAGTACTTC.